Listed below are T cell receptor beta chains from one sample, sequenced in a study of cytomegalovirus exposure and HLA in healthy donors. TCRdb keeps only in-frame clones here, not all; method: immunoSEQ multiplex PCR. The sample carries some 100,000 clones, 74% recorded once. The specimen sequenced was PBMCs. These TCRs come from a human donor in good health. The conserved cysteine and the conserved F or W are not part of the CDR3 here. Clone size, where shown, is once, few, many, or a class for clones that have expanded.

>few|TRBV5-6|17
ASSLMGLGGLKGHPAQH
>.|TRBV30|15
AWSWQGGTQNTGELF
>.|TRBV18|13
ASSSGQGNTGELF
>few|TRBV7-8|12
ASSYTAGNTEAF
>.|TRBV5-1|13
ASTLGQTMNTEAF
>.|TRBV21-1|11
ASSNFPSYAQY
>.|TRBV15|13
ATSFSPGRGEKLF
>.|TRBV19|13
ASSSTGTRGEKLF
>.|TRBV13|13
ASSLGLRAGNTIY
>.|TRBV5-1|12
ASSPDSLAYEQY
>.|TRBV9|13
ASSVGETQRETQY
>once|TRBV10-3|9
AISVLYEQY